The T cell receptor (beta chain) described here comes from a study of blood T cell repertoires in COVID-19. Study overall: Spain, Italy and the United States supplied samples that represented acute and convalescent COVID-19.

Authors' methods: Nucleated cell number was recorded as an estimate derived from reference gene primer amplification. Assay used: immunoSEQ multiplex PCR; TCRdb lists only in-frame clones, some missing. The V and J calls and clone size were taken over from that table, and D and trimming were inferred from the DNA. The repertoire holds over 120,000 clones, with approximately 80% as singletons. Trimming removed 6 bases from V and 6 bases from J; junction bases left unmatched: 10. Germline CDR1 SGHTA, CDR2 FQGTGA. CDR3 size: 15 residues. Sequencing was performed on peripheral blood. This TCR came from a woman older than 75 with active or convalescent COVID-19. The genes are TRBV7-3 and TRBJ2-3; 9 bases fit TRBD2. CDR3 loop: CASSQRGAPLDTQYF. Written as DNA, the CDR3 is TGTGCCAGCAGTCAGCGGGGGGCCCCCCTCGATACGCAGTATTTT.